One and the same sample provided the 7 T cell receptor beta chains below, sequenced in a study of shared clonotypes between healthy human individuals. The assay was immunoSEQ multiplex PCR, and TCRdb's table has in-frame clones only and misses some. The sample gives around 1.1 million clones, about 84% of which show up once; 0.5% to 0.65% is in the top ten. Sequenced input: memory CD4+ T cells from PBMCs. Subset specified: CD45RA-negative fraction. The receptors were sampled from a man aged 18 to 30 in good health. Some clones in this sample may be carry-over from other donors' samples.

This sequence joins TRBV5-4 and TRBJ2-7; the D gene is possibly TRBD2 (5 bases). Germline values: CDR1 SGHNT, CDR2 YYREEE (reference sequence). V gave up 4 bases and J gave up 1 base, with 9 bases separating them. The CDR3 runs 13 residues. The CDR3 DNA follows: TGTGCCAGCAGCCGCCCGGGATCCTACGAGCAGTACTTC. Protein sequence: CASSRPGSYEQYF.

The chain joins TRBV28 to TRBJ2-1; 10 positions agree with TRBD2. This CDR3 has 15 amino acids. The germline V gene has CDR1 MDHEN and CDR2 SYDVKM. V lost 4 bases, J lost 7 bases, and 7 bases stayed unmatched. The CDR3: CASSSSSGRGNEQFF. In nucleotides, the CDR3 is TGTGCCAGCAGTTCCTCTAGCGGGAGAGGGAATGAGCAGTTCTTC.

The V gene is TRBV9, the J gene TRBJ1-4; perhaps TRBD1 as D (5 bases). The CDR3 has 17 amino acids. Per germline, CDR1 SGDLS and CDR2 YYNGEE. Between the trimmed V and J ends, which lost 0 bases and 3 bases, there was a span of 15 bases. CDR3 DNA sequence: TGTGCCAGCAGCGTAGGGGACGGACGAGGGGCTAATGAAAAACTGTTTTTT. This encodes CASSVGDGRGANEKLFF.

V usage is TRBV28 and J usage is TRBJ1-2, with 7 bases lining up with TRBD1. The trim removed 5 bases at V and 7 bases at J, leaving 13 bases unmatched. This CDR3 region has 15 residues. Germline CDR1 and CDR2: MDHEN and SYDVKM. In nucleotides, the CDR3 is TGTGCCAGCAGTCCCGGCGGGGACAGAGATTCTGGCTACACCTTC. The encoded protein is CASSPGGDRDSGYTF.

The chain uses TRBV5-1 and TRBJ1-2; D ambiguous. Trimming stripped 7 bases from V and 4 bases from J, with 20 bases between. The CDR3 has 15 amino acids. Germline V gives CDR1 SGHRS, CDR2 YFSETQ. CDR3 DNA sequence: TGCGCCAGCCTCGGGCAGGTTCGAAAGACCTATGGCTACACCTTC. Its protein is CASLGQVRKTYGYTF. The entire variable domain, with the rest obtained from reference TRBV5-1 and TRBJ1-2, is as follows: KAGVTQTPRYLIKTRGQQVTLSCSPISGHRSVSWYQQTPGQGLQFLFEYFSETQRNKGNFPGRFSGRQFSNSRSEMNVSTLELGDSALYLCASLGQVRKTYGYTFGSGTRLTVV.

The chain has TRBV5-1 and TRBJ1-3; D possibly corresponds to TRBD1 (6 bases). CDR1 and CDR2 (germline): SGHRS, YFSETQ. V gave up 4 bases and J gave up 0 bases, with 14 bases separating them. The CDR3 contains 16 residues. The CDR3 loop reads CASSLLGGLSGNTIYF. The CDR3 DNA is TGCGCCAGCAGCCTCCTGGGGGGGCTCTCTGGAAACACCATATATTTT.

The chain is built from TRBV7-8 and TRBJ2-7; 7 bases line up with TRBD1. The CDR3 extends over 14 amino acids. CDR1 and CDR2 (germline): SGHVS, FQNEAQ. J lost 3 bases, V lost 4 bases, and 6 bases had no gene match. Written as DNA, the CDR3 is TGTGCCAGCAGCTCCATCACAGGGGACTACGAGCAGTACTTC. Protein: CASSSITGDYEQYF.